This TCR beta chain emerged from a study of OX40 agonist ivuxolimab in advanced cancers. Whole-study context: There were three patients with partial responses, one having hepatocellular carcinoma and two cutaneous melanoma. Study-level findings and limits: Researchers report that CD8+ T cells had, on average, more expanded clones than CD4+.

The CDR3 covers 15 residues. CDR1 WNHNN and CDR2 SYGVQD come from the germline V gene (reference sequence). The ends were cut back, 3 bases at V and 3 bases at J, with 12 bases in the middle. Of note for this clone: Its antigen remains unidentified.

Generated by immunoSEQ multiplex PCR, the TCRdb table keeps only in-frame clones and is missing some. Seen here are approximately 90,000 clones, approximately 87% observed once, and the top ten hold 3.5% to 5.5%. The clonotype comes from an adult with an advanced solid tumor such as melanoma, head and neck, liver or kidney cancer. The sequencing here drew on CD4+ or CD8+ T cells sorted from blood, taken in a trial of the OX40 agonist ivuxolimab. The chain links TRBV10-1 to TRBJ2-1; D is possibly TRBD1 (5 bases). CDR3 bases: TGCGCCAGCAGTGATCCCGCAGGGCTCTACAATGAGCAGTTCTTC. Residues: CASSDPAGLYNEQFF.